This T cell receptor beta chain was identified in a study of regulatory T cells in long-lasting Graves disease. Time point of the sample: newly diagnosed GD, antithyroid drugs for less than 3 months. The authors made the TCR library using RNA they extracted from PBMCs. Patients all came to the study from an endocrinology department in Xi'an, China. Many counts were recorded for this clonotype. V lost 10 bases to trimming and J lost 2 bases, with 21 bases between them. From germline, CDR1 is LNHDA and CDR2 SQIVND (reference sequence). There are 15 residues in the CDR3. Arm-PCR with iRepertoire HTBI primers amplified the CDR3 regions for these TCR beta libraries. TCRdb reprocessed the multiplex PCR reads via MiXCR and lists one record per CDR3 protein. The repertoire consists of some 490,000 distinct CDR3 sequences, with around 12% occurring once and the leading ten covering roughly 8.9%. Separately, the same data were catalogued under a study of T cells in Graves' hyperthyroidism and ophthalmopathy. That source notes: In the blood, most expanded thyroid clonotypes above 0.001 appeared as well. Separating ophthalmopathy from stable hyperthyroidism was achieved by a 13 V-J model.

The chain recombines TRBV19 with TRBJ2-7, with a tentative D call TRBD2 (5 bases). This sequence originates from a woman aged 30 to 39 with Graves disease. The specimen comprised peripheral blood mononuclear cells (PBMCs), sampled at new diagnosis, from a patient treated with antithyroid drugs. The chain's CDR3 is CATMPARLPTYEQYF. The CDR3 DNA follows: TGTGCCACCATGCCCGCGAGACTACCGACCTACGAGCAGTACTTC.